The 25 T cell receptor beta chains in this list originate from one sample, sequenced in a study of T-cell memory formation after mild COVID-19. Each CDR3 protein is one row after TCRdb ran MiXCR on the 5' RACE reads. The profile shows roughly 80,000 distinct CDR3 sequences, approximately 15% of them singletons. The sequencing sample was made of PBMCs or a T cell subset sorted from them (not recorded which). These receptors came from an adult woman who had mild COVID-19 (a few samples of this study predate the infection). Cell type and time point are not known.

This clonotype was found a few times. The rearrangement links TRBV27 to TRBJ2-7; 10 nucleotides line up with TRBD2. Trimming at V came to 8 bases and at J to 4 bases, leaving 8 bases not matched to a gene. CDR1 and CDR2 (germline): MNHEY, SMNVEV (reference sequence). The CDR3 runs 14 residues. The CDR3 nucleotides are TGTGCCAGCGGTCTAGTAGCGGGAGGTTACGAGCAGTACTTC. Its translation: CASGLVAGGYEQYF.

V and J are TRBV6-4 and TRBJ2-2; no clear D. The ends were cut back, 0 bases at V and 2 bases at J, with 13 bases in the middle. The CDR3 consists of 17 residues. Germline-derived CDR1 and CDR2 are MRHNA and SNTAGT. The CDR3 DNA sequence: TGTGCCAGCAGTGACTCAGTGGACGGGTCCAACACCGGGGAGCTGTTTTTT. This codes for CASSDSVDGSNTGELFF.

For this clonotype: Its ends do not fully match the called genes, so a read error is possible. The rearrangement links TRBV7-9 to TRBJ2-1, with D hard to call. Per the germline V gene, CDR1 is SEHNR and CDR2 is FQNEAQ (reference sequence). The CDR3 has 13 amino acids. This CDR3 is CARSSSLYGEQFF. The CDR3 DNA is TGTGCCCGCAGCTCCTCTTTATATGGTGAGCAGTTCTTC.

This clonotype was seen once. This rearrangement joins TRBV2 to TRBJ2-1; D may be TRBD1 (5 bases). There are 12 residues in the CDR3. CDR1 and CDR2 from the germline V gene are SNHLY and FYNNEI. Trimming removed 8 bases at V and 7 bases at J, with 12 bases between. DNA of the CDR3: TGTGCCAGCGGGATAAGGGGAAATGAGCAGTTCTTC. Protein: CASGIRGNEQFF.

The J gene is TRBJ2-7, the V gene TRBV27; D unresolved. This CDR3 has 14 amino acids. The germline V and J ends were trimmed by 8 bases and 3 bases, with 17 bases remaining between them. Germline values: CDR1 MNHEY, CDR2 SMNVEV (reference sequence). The CDR3 loop is CASGTEPSLYEQYF. CDR3 DNA sequence: TGTGCCAGCGGTACAGAACCATCACTCTACGAGCAGTACTTC.

CDR3 region: CASSQARTALSTDTQYF. DNA of the CDR3: TGCGCCAGCAGCCAAGCCCGGACAGCTCTTAGCACAGATACGCAGTATTTT. V usage is TRBV4-1 and J usage is TRBJ2-3; tentative D call: TRBD1 (6 bases). The CDR3 spans 17 residues. Trimming removed 1 base from V and 0 bases from J, with 14 bases in between. Germline CDR1 and CDR2: MGHRA and YSYEKL.

Concerning this clonotype: An end of the junction differs from the germline gene, which may be a read error. The rearrangement links TRBV11-2 to TRBJ1-1; D is uncertain. CDR3 length: 14 amino acids. The V gene's germline CDR1 is SGHAT and CDR2 FQNNGV. The CDR3 spells CASGLDVLNTEAFF. CDR3 bases: TGTGCCAGCGGCTTGGACGTCCTGAACACTGAAGCTTTCTTT.

The chain carries TRBV3-1 and TRBJ2-1; 8 bases are shared with TRBD2. The trim removed 1 base at V and 2 bases at J, leaving 4 bases unmatched. In germline, CDR1 is LGHDT, CDR2 YNNKEL (reference sequence). This CDR3 region has 16 residues. CDR3 sequence reads: CASSQVLAGTYNEQFF. The DNA for the CDR3 is TGTGCCAGCAGCCAAGTCCTAGCGGGTACCTACAATGAGCAGTTCTTC.

Sample share makes this clonotype medium-sized. The V and J genes are TRBV20-1 and TRBJ2-5, with D unclear. V was pared by 8 bases and J by 2 bases, with 6 bases between. Germline CDR1 is DFQATT and CDR2 is SNEGSKA (reference sequence). The CDR3 loop spans 10 amino acids. The chain's CDR3 is CSTFQETQYF. Here the CDR3 DNA reads TGCAGTACGTTTCAAGAGACCCAGTACTTC.

The J gene is TRBJ1-1, the V gene TRBV24-1, with D possibly being TRBD1 (5 bases). This CDR3 spans 15 amino acids. Trimming cost V 3 bases and J 0 bases, with 10 bases left between them. Germline CDR1 is KGHDR and CDR2 is SFDVKD. The CDR3 protein is CATSDRGPMNTEAFF. CDR3 sequence (DNA): TGTGCCACCAGTGATAGGGGTCCCATGAACACTGAAGCTTTCTTT.

This clonotype was observed a handful of times. The chain recombines TRBV9 with TRBJ2-1; 7 positions match TRBD2. The CDR3 runs to 17 residues. Germline values: CDR1 SGDLS, CDR2 YYNGEE. V gave up 0 bases and J gave up 4 bases; unmatched junction bases: 10. The CDR3 DNA follows: TGTGCCAGCAGCGTAGCATCGCGGGAGTCCTCTTACAATGAGCAGTTCTTC. Amino acids: CASSVASRESSYNEQFF.

In this sample, this clonotype turned up many times. This rearrangement joins TRBV7-3 to TRBJ2-3, with TRBD2 matching over 8 bases. The CDR3 runs 15 residues. The V segment lost 3 bases and the J segment 2 bases; nucleotides outside the gene matches: 4. Germline CDR1 is SGHTA and CDR2 is FQGTGA. The DNA for the CDR3 is TGTGCCAGCAGCTTGAATAGCGGGACCACAGATACGCAGTATTTT. Translation: CASSLNSGTTDTQYF.

The chain carries TRBV20-1 and TRBJ2-2; D is unresolved. Germline V gives CDR1 DFQATT, CDR2 SNEGSKA (reference sequence). CDR3 size: 16 residues. Trimming left V 1 base short and J 1 base short, with 13 bases between. The CDR3 protein is CSARARTPQNTGELFF. Written as DNA, the CDR3 is TGCAGTGCTAGAGCGCGAACACCTCAGAACACCGGGGAGCTGTTTTTT.

The gene calls are TRBV5-1 and TRBJ2-7, with D tentatively TRBD1 (6 bases). CDR1 is SGHRS, CDR2 YFSETQ, per germline. With 2 bases removed from V and 0 bases from J, the gap between germline ends came to 15 bases. The CDR3 is made up of 16 amino acids. The CDR3: CASSLASGDPSYEQYF. CDR3 in DNA: TGCGCCAGCAGCTTAGCCTCAGGGGACCCCTCCTACGAGCAGTACTTC.

This clonotype was counted a few times. The rearrangement uses TRBV5-1 and TRBJ1-2; 10 nucleotides agree with TRBD1. The CDR3 is made up of 17 amino acids. Looked up from germline, CDR1 is SGHRS and CDR2 is YFSETQ. The J segment lost 4 bases and the V segment lost 4 bases, leaving 13 bases of the junction unmatched. In nucleotides, the CDR3 is TGCGCCAGCAGCGTGGGACAGGGGTCCTCCGTAGCCTATGGCTACACCTTC. This gives the protein CASSVGQGSSVAYGYTF.

The J gene is TRBJ1-1, the V gene TRBV4-1, with D possibly TRBD1 on 5 matching bases. With 2 bases removed from V and 3 bases from J, the gap between germline ends came to 22 bases. This CDR3 has 18 residues. The germline gives CDR1 MGHRA, CDR2 YSYEKL. Here the CDR3 DNA reads TGCGCCAGCAGCCAATACTTCCAGGGACTCTCCGGTGACACTGAAGCTTTCTTT. Its translation is CASSQYFQGLSGDTEAFF.

In its sample, this clonotype was seen many times. Here the CDR3 reads CASSLAYRDTQYF. In DNA form, the CDR3 reads TGTGCCAGCAGTTTAGCGTACCGAGATACGCAGTATTTT. The V call is TRBV12-3 or TRBV12-4, the J call TRBJ2-3; unclear D gene. V was shortened by 0 bases and J by 5 bases, with 6 bases between the two germline ends. The CDR3 spans 13 residues.

This clonotype turned up a few times. The chain's CDR3 is CASSLGQEPNSPLHF. As DNA, the CDR3 is TGTGCCAGCAGTCTAGGACAGGAACCCAATTCACCCCTCCACTTT. The chain is built from TRBV12-3 or TRBV12-4 and TRBJ1-6, with 7 bases aligning to TRBD1. V shed 5 bases and J 7 bases; nucleotides not matched to a gene: 8. This CDR3 is 15 amino acids long.

This clonotype was detected only a few times. The CDR3 protein is CASSMTGTHQPQHF. Here the CDR3 DNA reads TGTGCCAGCAGCATGACAGGGACCCATCAGCCCCAGCATTTT. The V and J genes are TRBV6-5 and TRBJ1-5, with 7 nucleotides matching TRBD1. V gave up 6 bases and J gave up 5 bases; unmatched junction bases: 7. The V gene's germline CDR1 is MNHEY and CDR2 SVGAGI. The CDR3 totals 14 residues.

J is TRBJ2-3 and V is TRBV12-3 or TRBV12-4, with 10 nucleotides matching TRBD1. The CDR3 contains 17 residues. After removal of 6 bases from V and 4 bases from J, the junction contained 13 bases not matched to a gene. CDR3 region: CASSHRTGGVWSDTQYF. As DNA, the CDR3 is TGTGCCAGCAGCCACCGGACAGGGGGTGTCTGGTCAGATACGCAGTATTTT.

The chain is built from TRBV5-1 and TRBJ1-5; no reliable D call. V was cut by 2 bases and J by 2 bases, with 8 bases left in between. Germline CDR1 is SGHRS and CDR2 is YFSETQ. The CDR3 covers 14 residues. The CDR3 region is CASSLNWGNQPQHF. DNA for the CDR3: TGCGCCAGCAGCTTAAATTGGGGCAATCAGCCCCAGCATTTT.

This clonotype was observed at least ten times. This chain uses TRBV5-5 with TRBJ1-1, with D tentatively TRBD1 (6 bases). The CDR3 is 12 amino acids. Trimming removed 4 bases at V and 4 bases at J, with 8 bases between. Germline CDR1 reads SGHKS; CDR2 reads YYEKEE (reference sequence). CDR3 coding DNA: TGTGCCAGCAGCGCACAGGGCACTGAAGCTTTCTTT. This sequence encodes CASSAQGTEAFF. Drawing the rest from reference TRBV5-5 and TRBJ1-1, the complete variable domain is DAGVTQSPTHLIKTRGQQVTLRCSPISGHKSVSWYQQVLGQGPQFIFQYYEKEERGRGNFPDRFSARQFPNYSSELNVNALLLGDSALYLCASSAQGTEAFFGQGTRLTVV.

This clonotype was seen only a few times. The V and J genes are TRBV29-1 and TRBJ2-1; 8 bases map to TRBD1. The germline V gene encodes CDR1 SQVTM and CDR2 ANQGSEA. The length of the CDR3 is 14 residues. V shed 4 bases and J 3 bases; nucleotides not matched to a gene: 5. The chain's CDR3 is CSVGAGGHYNEQFF. In nucleotides, the CDR3 is TGCAGCGTTGGGGCAGGGGGCCACTACAATGAGCAGTTCTTC.

There are a few counts of this clonotype. The chain carries TRBV4-1 and TRBJ2-7; 8 bases map to TRBD2. Germline V gives CDR1 MGHRA, CDR2 YSYEKL. This CDR3 has 19 amino acids. V trimming: 0 bases; J trimming: 3 bases; junction bases outside the gene matches: 16. The DNA of the CDR3 is TGCGCCAGCAGCCAAGAGTGGGGAGGCCCGGGACTAGTACTCTACGAGCAGTACTTC. Translated: CASSQEWGGPGLVLYEQYF.

The chain links TRBV28 to TRBJ1-2, with 7 bases lining up with TRBD1. J lost 0 bases, V lost 2 bases, and 6 bases had no gene match. CDR3 length: 16 amino acids. Germline loops: CDR1 MDHEN, CDR2 SYDVKM. CDR3 sequence (DNA): TGTGCCAGCAGTTTACCCCGGGACAGAGCTAACTATGGCTACACCTTC. Its translation: CASSLPRDRANYGYTF.